The 28 T cell receptor beta chains below all came from one sample that was sequenced in a study of cytomegalovirus exposure and HLA in healthy donors. The primer mix had 60 Vbeta and 13 Jbeta primers. Assay used: immunoSEQ multiplex PCR; TCRdb lists only in-frame clones, some missing. The sample contains about 100,000 clones, around 80% of which appear only once. Sequencing input: PBMCs. These receptors were taken from a woman aged 60-70 years in good health and CMV-seronegative.

This clone turned up a few times. The chain links TRBV6-1 to TRBJ2-7; TRBD2 matches 9 bases. CDR3 length: 15 amino acids. The germline CDR1 and CDR2 sequences are MNHNS and SASEGT. V was clipped by 2 bases and J by 4 bases; unmatched bases: 6. The CDR3: CASSESRLAVYEQYF. In nucleotides, the CDR3 is TGTGCCAGCAGTGAAAGCCGACTAGCGGTGTACGAGCAGTACTTC.

The V and J genes are TRBV9 and TRBJ2-1, with 10 positions matching TRBD1. V gave up 2 bases and J gave up 6 bases; unmatched junction bases: 5. The CDR3 extends over 15 amino acids. Per the germline V gene, CDR1 is SGDLS and CDR2 is YYNGEE. The DNA of the CDR3 is TGTGCCAGCAGCGTCCCCGGGACAGGGGCCAATGAGCAGTTCTTC. Translation gives CASSVPGTGANEQFF.

V is TRBV27 and J is TRBJ1-1; 7 bases match TRBD1. V trimming: 5 bases; J trimming: 0 bases; junction bases outside the gene matches: 6. Germline V gene data show CDR1 as MNHEY and CDR2 as SMNVEV (reference sequence). The CDR3 consists of 15 residues. CDR3 in DNA: TGTGCCAGCAGTGTTCACAGGGGAATGAACACTGAAGCTTTCTTT. This codes for CASSVHRGMNTEAFF.

The chain employs TRBV4-2 and TRBJ2-3; D possibly corresponds to TRBD1 (5 bases). This CDR3 has 15 residues. V lost 0 bases and J lost 1, with 8 bases in between. Germline CDR1 LGHNA, CDR2 YNFKEQ. This chain's CDR3 is CASSQDFRGTDTQYF. Written as DNA, the CDR3 is TGTGCCAGCAGCCAAGATTTCAGGGGCACAGATACGCAGTATTTT.

The V gene is TRBV7-2, the J gene TRBJ2-1, with TRBD2 matching over 13 bases. The CDR3 is 15 amino acids. The V gene end was trimmed by 5 bases and the J gene end by 7 bases; junction bases not matched to a gene: 5. The germline V gene encodes CDR1 SGHTA and CDR2 FQGNSA. CDR3 amino acids: CASSPETSGRNEQFF. The CDR3 DNA follows: TGTGCCAGCAGCCCGGAGACTAGCGGGAGGAATGAGCAGTTCTTC.

The chain joins TRBV5-1 to TRBJ2-1, with 9 bases fitting TRBD2. With V trimmed by 0 bases and J by 5 bases, 6 bases remained unmatched. In germline, CDR1 is SGHRS, CDR2 YFSETQ. The length of the CDR3 is 16 residues. The CDR3 spells CASSLELAGYNNEQFF. The DNA of the CDR3 is TGCGCCAGCAGCTTGGAACTAGCGGGCTATAACAATGAGCAGTTCTTC.

V usage is TRBV5-1 and J usage is TRBJ2-2, with 8 bases lining up with TRBD1. V dropped 5 bases and J dropped 5; count of bases not matched to a gene: 8. Germline lookup yields CDR1 SGHRS and CDR2 YFSETQ. This CDR3 has 15 amino acids. The CDR3 bases are TGCGCCAGCAGACCGGGACAGGTGAAAACCGGGGAGCTGTTTTTT. Translated: CASRPGQVKTGELFF.

This clone was recorded once. This chain uses TRBV29-1 with TRBJ1-1, with a possible D match to TRBD1 (5 bases). Germline V CDR1 and CDR2: SQVTM, ANQGSEA. V was clipped by 4 bases and J by 2 bases, with 14 bases between them. The CDR3 runs 14 residues. The CDR3 sequence is CSVARGGVNTEAFF. CDR3 nucleotide sequence: TGCAGCGTTGCCCGGGGGGGGGTAAACACTGAAGCTTTCTTT.

The chain uses TRBV30 and TRBJ2-2; a possible D gene is TRBD2 (5 bases). Trimming took off 8 bases at V and 1 base at J, with 14 bases between the two ends. The CDR3 length is 14 residues. The germline V gene encodes CDR1 GTSNPN and CDR2 SVGIG (reference sequence). The CDR3 bases are TGTGCCGGCACACCGGGATGGAACACCGGGGAGCTGTTTTTT. It yields the protein CAGTPGWNTGELFF.

The rearrangement joins TRBV2 to TRBJ2-1, with TRBD2 as a possible D gene (6 bases). This CDR3 has 14 amino acids. Trimming took 1 base from V and 5 from J, leaving 9 bases between them. Germline V gives CDR1 SNHLY, CDR2 FYNNEI. The CDR3 DNA reads as TGTGCCAGCAGTGAAGGAGGGAGGCACAATGAGCAGTTCTTC. It specifies CASSEGGRHNEQFF.

This chain uses TRBV7-2 with TRBJ2-5; TRBD2 is a possible D gene (7 bases). Germline assignment: CDR1 SGHTA and CDR2 FQGNSA. The CDR3 totals 15 residues. V was clipped by 5 bases and J by 2 bases, with 15 bases between them. The CDR3 loop reads CASSPRRGPQETQYF. CDR3 nucleotides: TGTGCCAGCAGCCCCCGGCGGGGGCCACAAGAGACCCAGTACTTC.

The V call is TRBV7-9, the J call TRBJ1-3; D perhaps matches TRBD1 (6 bases). V lost 1 base, J lost 4 bases, and 11 bases lay in between. CDR1 and CDR2 from the germline V gene are SEHNR and FQNEAQ (reference sequence). The CDR3 has 15 residues. In DNA form, the CDR3 reads TGTGCCAGCAGCTTAGGGACAGCATACGGAAACACCATATATTTT. Amino acids: CASSLGTAYGNTIYF.

V and J are TRBV5-4 and TRBJ1-1, with 11 nucleotides matching TRBD1. The CDR3 is 15 amino acids. In germline, CDR1 is SGHNT, CDR2 YYREEE (reference sequence). V was clipped by 3 bases and J by 5 bases; unmatched bases: 6. The CDR3 spells CASSSGQGDNTEAFF. In nucleotides, the CDR3 is TGTGCCAGCAGCTCGGGACAGGGGGATAATACTGAAGCTTTCTTT.

The chain recombines TRBV23-1 with TRBJ1-5; 7 bases are shared with TRBD1. TRBV23-1 is known as an ORF, though its function is uncertain. V shed 4 bases and J 2 bases; nucleotides not matched to a gene: 8. CDR3 length equals 16 residues. The CDR3, as DNA: TGCGCCAGCAGTCCCGACAGGGAATTTTGCAATCAGCCCCAGCATTTT. Encoded protein: CASSPDREFCNQPQHF.

The chain employs TRBV7-9 and TRBJ1-3; tentative D call: TRBD1 (5 bases). V was shortened by 6 bases and J by 0 bases, with 9 bases between the two germline ends. Germline lookup yields CDR1 SEHNR and CDR2 FQNEAQ (reference sequence). The CDR3 totals 14 residues. The CDR3 sequence: CASSTQVSGNTIYF. The CDR3 DNA follows: TGTGCCAGCAGTACACAGGTCTCTGGAAACACCATATATTTT. The variable domain in full, completed from reference TRBV7-9 and TRBJ1-3, reads DTGVSQNPRHKITKRGQNVTFRCDPISEHNRLYWYRQTLGQGPEFLTYFQNEAQLEKSRLLSDRFSAERPKGSFSTLEIQRTEQGDSAMYLCASSTQVSGNTIYFGEGSWLTVV.

The CDR3 DNA reads TGTGCCAGCAGCCCTCCGGCGGCTACCTCCTACAATGAGCAGTTCTTC. It yields the protein CASSPPAATSYNEQFF. The rearrangement links TRBV28 to TRBJ2-1; no reliable D call. Germline V gene lookup returns CDR1 MDHEN and CDR2 SYDVKM. This CDR3 contains 16 residues. V was clipped by 6 bases and J by 0 bases, with 15 bases between them.

The rearrangement uses TRBV5-6 and TRBJ1-2; D ambiguous. The germline V gene has CDR1 SGHDT and CDR2 YYEEEE. With 0 bases removed from V and 3 bases from J, the gap between germline ends came to 15 bases. This CDR3 region has 16 residues. CDR3 nucleotides: TGTGCCAGCAGCTTGGTAAGGCGGTATTCGTACTATGGCTACACCTTC. Its protein product is CASSLVRRYSYYGYTF.

This clone has a handful of counts. The chain has TRBV7-2 and TRBJ1-2; D may be TRBD1 (6 bases). Germline V lookup: CDR1 SGHTA, CDR2 FQGNSA. The CDR3 is made up of 15 amino acids. Trimming stripped 5 bases from V and 7 bases from J, with 20 bases between. The chain's CDR3 is CASSLGGGQGSGYTF. CDR3 nucleotides: TGTGCCAGCAGCCTCGGTGGGGGACAAGGCTCTGGCTACACCTTC.

This sequence joins TRBV5-1 and TRBJ1-2; TRBD1 might be the D (5 bases). Germline V gene lookup returns CDR1 SGHRS and CDR2 YFSETQ. Trimming cost V 0 bases and J 6 bases, with 12 bases left between them. CDR3 size: 14 residues. CDR3 coding DNA: TGCGCCAGCAGCTTGGCTGGGGCTGAGAATGGCTACACCTTC. This gives the protein CASSLAGAENGYTF.

The rearrangement links TRBV5-3 to TRBJ2-7; 7 positions agree with TRBD1. TRBV5-3 is classed as an ORF, of uncertain function. CDR3 size: 15 residues. V trimming: 4 bases; J trimming: 5 bases; junction bases outside the gene matches: 12. The CDR3, as DNA: TGTGCCAGAAGCAGGGACAGAGTCCTCGTAGACGAGCAGTACTTC. Its protein is CARSRDRVLVDEQYF.

The J gene is TRBJ2-1, the V gene TRBV7-9, with D unclear. Germline CDR1 SEHNR, CDR2 FQNEAQ (reference sequence). CDR3 length: 12 amino acids. The V end lost 0 bases, the J end lost 10 bases, and 7 bases lay between the germline ends. Here the CDR3 DNA reads TGTGCCAGCAGCTTAGCCCTAGAAGAGCAGTTCTTC. It translates to CASSLALEEQFF.

V is TRBV2 and J is TRBJ2-6; D is uncertain. Germline V gives CDR1 SNHLY, CDR2 FYNNEI. V lost 5 bases, J lost 0 bases, and 8 bases lay in between. CDR3 length: 15 amino acids. CDR3 sequence reads: CASSPLASGANVLTF. As DNA, the CDR3 is TGTGCCAGCAGTCCCTTGGCCTCTGGGGCCAACGTCCTGACTTTC.

The chain combines TRBV6-5 with TRBJ1-5; possibly TRBD1 for D (6 bases). Germline CDR1 MNHEY, CDR2 SVGAGI. The CDR3 extends over 14 amino acids. The V and J ends lost 2 bases and 3 bases respectively, with 8 bases between them. In DNA, the CDR3 is TGTGCCAGCAGTTACGGACAGCACAATCAGCCCCAGCATTTT. It yields the protein CASSYGQHNQPQHF.

V gene TRBV28 combines with J gene TRBJ2-2; the D gene is possibly TRBD1 (5 bases). The CDR3 covers 14 residues. CDR1 is MDHEN, CDR2 SYDVKM, per germline. The V end lost 6 bases, the J end lost 4 bases, and 12 bases lay between the germline ends. CDR3 region: CASRTASFTGELFF. In nucleotides, the CDR3 is TGTGCCAGCAGGACAGCCTCGTTCACCGGGGAGCTGTTTTTT.

This clone occurred a few times. This rearrangement joins TRBV4-3 to TRBJ2-7; 8 bases are shared with TRBD1. In germline, CDR1 is LGHNA, CDR2 YSLEER. The CDR3 spans 15 residues. J lost 2 bases, V lost 1 base, and 4 bases had no gene match. The CDR3 reads CASSQVGTGPYEQYF. As DNA, the CDR3 is TGCGCCAGCAGCCAAGTAGGGACAGGACCCTACGAGCAGTACTTC.

This clone was detected a few times. The chain has TRBV28 and TRBJ1-1; a weak D match, TRBD1 (5 bases). Trimming removed 1 base from V and 0 bases from J, with 12 bases in between. The CDR3 consists of 16 residues. The germline gives CDR1 MDHEN, CDR2 SYDVKM. In DNA form, the CDR3 reads TGTGCCAGCAGTTTATCGGGAGCCAGGGTGAACACTGAAGCTTTCTTT. Protein: CASSLSGARVNTEAFF.

V usage is TRBV2 and J usage is TRBJ2-3; D not certain. CDR3 length: 13 residues. The germline V gene encodes CDR1 SNHLY and CDR2 FYNNEI. Trimming stripped 7 bases from V and 0 bases from J, with 8 bases between. In nucleotides, the CDR3 is TGTGCCAGCAATGTCCTCAGCACAGATACGCAGTATTTT. The encoded protein is CASNVLSTDTQYF.

This sequence joins TRBV4-3 and TRBJ2-7; unclear D gene. This CDR3 is 15 amino acids long. Trimming took 1 base from V and 4 from J, leaving 14 bases between them. Germline CDR1 reads LGHNA; CDR2 reads YSLEER. The CDR3 coding sequence is TGCGCCAGCAGCCAAGTAGTTTCAGGCTTGTACGAGCAGTACTTC. Protein: CASSQVVSGLYEQYF.